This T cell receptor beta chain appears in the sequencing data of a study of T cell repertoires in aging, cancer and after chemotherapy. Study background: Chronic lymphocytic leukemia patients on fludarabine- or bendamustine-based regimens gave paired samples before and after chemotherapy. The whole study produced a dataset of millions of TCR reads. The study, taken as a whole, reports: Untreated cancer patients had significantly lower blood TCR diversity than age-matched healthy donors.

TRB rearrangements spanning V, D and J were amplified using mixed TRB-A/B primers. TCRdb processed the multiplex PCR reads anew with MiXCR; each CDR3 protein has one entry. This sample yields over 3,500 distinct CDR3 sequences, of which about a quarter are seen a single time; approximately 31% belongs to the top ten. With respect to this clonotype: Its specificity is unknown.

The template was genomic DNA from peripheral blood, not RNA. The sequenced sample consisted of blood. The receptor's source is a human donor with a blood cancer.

In DNA form, the CDR3 reads TGTGCCAGTCGAACCGGGACAGGGAATTACGAGCAGTACTTC. Protein: CASRTGTGNYEQYF. The chain links TRBV27 to TRBJ2-7, with 9 bases that match TRBD1. CDR1 is MNHEY and CDR2 is SMNVEV in the germline V gene (reference sequence). The V and J ends lost 9 bases and 4 bases, in that order; junction bases with no gene match: 10. This CDR3 has 14 residues.